Judged by abundance, the clone carrying this TCR beta chain is medium-sized. Its antigen is still unknown. From blood, about 250-550 ng of genomic DNA served as TRB template. The V end was cut by 1 base, the J end by 5 bases, with 10 bases between. This CDR3 is built from 13 residues. CDR1 GTSNPN and CDR2 SVGIG come from the germline V gene (reference sequence). BIOMED2 TRB-A/B primer pools were used in multiplex TRB PCR. Each CDR3 protein gets one entry after TCRdb re-called the multiplex PCR reads with MiXCR. The sample includes several thousand distinct CDR3 sequences, approximately 26% seen only once; the top ten take over 9%. These data originate in a study of T and B cells in COVID-19 patients. Overall study findings and caveats: No sequencing was yet done of CD4+, regulatory or CD8+ subsets, or of SARS-CoV-2-responsive or tetramer+ sorted cells.

The chain couples TRBV30 to TRBJ2-3; D is possibly TRBD2 (5 bases). Sequenced sample: blood. The source is a human donor with active COVID-19. This CDR3 reads CAWSARVRDTQYF. CDR3 nucleotide sequence: TGTGCCTGGAGTGCGAGGGTTAGAGATACGCAGTATTTT.